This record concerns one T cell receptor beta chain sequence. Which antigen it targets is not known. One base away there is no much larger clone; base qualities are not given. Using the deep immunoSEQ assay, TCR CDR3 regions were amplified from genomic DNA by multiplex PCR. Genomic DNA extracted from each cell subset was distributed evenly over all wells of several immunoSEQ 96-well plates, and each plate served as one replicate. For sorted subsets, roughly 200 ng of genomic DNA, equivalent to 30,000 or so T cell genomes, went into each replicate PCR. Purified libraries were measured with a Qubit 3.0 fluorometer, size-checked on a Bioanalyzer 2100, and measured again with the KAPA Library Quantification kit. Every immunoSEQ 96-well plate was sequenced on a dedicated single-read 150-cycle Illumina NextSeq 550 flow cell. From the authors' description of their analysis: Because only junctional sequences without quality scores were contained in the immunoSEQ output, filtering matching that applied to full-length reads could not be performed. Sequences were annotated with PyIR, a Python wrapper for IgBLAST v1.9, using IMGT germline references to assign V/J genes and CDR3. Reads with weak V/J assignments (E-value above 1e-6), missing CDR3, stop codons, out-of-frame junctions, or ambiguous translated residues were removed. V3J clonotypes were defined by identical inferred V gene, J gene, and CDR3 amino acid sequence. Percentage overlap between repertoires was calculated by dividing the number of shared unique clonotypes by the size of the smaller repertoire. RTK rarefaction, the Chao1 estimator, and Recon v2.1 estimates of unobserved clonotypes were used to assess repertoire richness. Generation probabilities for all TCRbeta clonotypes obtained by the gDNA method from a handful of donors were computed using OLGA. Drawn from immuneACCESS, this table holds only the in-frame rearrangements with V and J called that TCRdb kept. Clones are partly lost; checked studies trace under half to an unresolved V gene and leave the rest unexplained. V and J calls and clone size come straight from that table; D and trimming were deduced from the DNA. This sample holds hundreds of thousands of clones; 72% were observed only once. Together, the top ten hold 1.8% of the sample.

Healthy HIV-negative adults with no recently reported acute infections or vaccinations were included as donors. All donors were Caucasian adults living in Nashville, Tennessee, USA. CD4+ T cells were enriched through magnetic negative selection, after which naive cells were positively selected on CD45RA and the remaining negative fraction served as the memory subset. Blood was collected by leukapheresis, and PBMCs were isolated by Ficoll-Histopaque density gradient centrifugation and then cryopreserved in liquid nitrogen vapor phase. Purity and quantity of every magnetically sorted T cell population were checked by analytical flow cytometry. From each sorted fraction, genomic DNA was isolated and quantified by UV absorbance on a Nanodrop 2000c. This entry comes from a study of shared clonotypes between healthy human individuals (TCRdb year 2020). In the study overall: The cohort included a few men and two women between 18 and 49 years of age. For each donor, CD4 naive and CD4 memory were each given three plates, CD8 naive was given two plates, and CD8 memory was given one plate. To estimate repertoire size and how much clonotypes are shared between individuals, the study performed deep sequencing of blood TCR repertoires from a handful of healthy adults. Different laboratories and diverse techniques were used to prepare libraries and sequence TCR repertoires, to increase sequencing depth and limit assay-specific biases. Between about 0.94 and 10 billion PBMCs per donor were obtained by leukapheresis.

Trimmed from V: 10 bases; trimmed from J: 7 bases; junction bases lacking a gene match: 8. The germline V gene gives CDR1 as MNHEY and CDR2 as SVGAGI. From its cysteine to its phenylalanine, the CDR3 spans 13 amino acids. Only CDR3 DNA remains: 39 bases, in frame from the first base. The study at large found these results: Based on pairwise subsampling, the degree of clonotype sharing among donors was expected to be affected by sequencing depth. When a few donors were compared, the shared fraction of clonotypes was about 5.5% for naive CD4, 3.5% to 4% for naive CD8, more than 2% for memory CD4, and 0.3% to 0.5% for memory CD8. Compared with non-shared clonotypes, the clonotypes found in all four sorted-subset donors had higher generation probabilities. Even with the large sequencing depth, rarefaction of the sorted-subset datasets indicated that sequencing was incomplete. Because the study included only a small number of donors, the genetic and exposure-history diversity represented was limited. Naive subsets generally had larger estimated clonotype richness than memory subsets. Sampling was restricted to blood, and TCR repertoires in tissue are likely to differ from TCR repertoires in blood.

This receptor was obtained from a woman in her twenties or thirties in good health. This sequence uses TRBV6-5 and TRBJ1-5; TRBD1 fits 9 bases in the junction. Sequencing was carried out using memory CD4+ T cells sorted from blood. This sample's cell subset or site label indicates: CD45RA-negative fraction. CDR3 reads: CATSRDRAQPQHF. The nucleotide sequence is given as TGTGCCACCTCGAGGGACAGGGCCCAGCCCCAGCATTTT.